This is a list of T cell receptor beta chains from one sample in a study of quantifying T cell responses using KT2 cells. MiXCR, run by TCRdb on the UMI-ligation and nested PCR reads, gives a single entry per CDR3 protein. The sample includes approximately 46,000 distinct CDR3 sequences, 11% of them seen just once. Sample: PBMCs spiked with cells of the T cell clone KT2. Source of these receptors: a human donor. CDR3s include the opening cysteine and the closing phenylalanine or tryptophan. The D gene is left open where the match is weak. The size field is filled for only some rows; it gives once, few, many or a size class.

d_call: TRBD2; cdr3_length: 16; v_call: TRBV4-2; j_call: TRBJ2-3; clone_size: -; cdr3_nt: TGTGCCAGCAGCCAAGATTGGAAGCGGGGGGGAGATACGCAGTATTTT; cdr3_aa: CASSQDWKRGGDTQYF
d_call: -; cdr3_length: 13; v_call: TRBV15; j_call: TRBJ1-3; clone_size: few; cdr3_nt: TGTGCCACCCGGGAGGGGCAGCGAAACACCATATATTTT; cdr3_aa: CATREGQRNTIYF
d_call: -; cdr3_length: 15; v_call: TRBV7-8; j_call: TRBJ1-1; clone_size: -; cdr3_nt: TGTGCCAGCAGCCTCGACAGTCTCCAGAACACTGAAGCTTTCTTT; cdr3_aa: CASSLDSLQNTEAFF
d_call: TRBD2; cdr3_length: 18; v_call: TRBV29-1; j_call: TRBJ2-1; clone_size: many; cdr3_nt: TGCAGCGTTGAAGAGTTCGGCAGGGGGGTAGCGGGAGGCGATGAGCAGTTCTTC; cdr3_aa: CSVEEFGRGVAGGDEQFF
d_call: -; cdr3_length: 12; v_call: TRBV9; j_call: TRBJ1-2; clone_size: few; cdr3_nt: TGTGCCAGCAGCCAGAGGCTCTATGGCTACACCTTC; cdr3_aa: CASSQRLYGYTF
d_call: -; cdr3_length: 13; v_call: TRBV6-2/TRBV6-3; j_call: TRBJ1-1; clone_size: medium-sized; cdr3_nt: TGTGCCAGCAGTTACGGGGAGAACACTGAAGCTTTCTTT; cdr3_aa: CASSYGENTEAFF
d_call: -; cdr3_length: 13; v_call: TRBV2; j_call: TRBJ2-7; clone_size: -; cdr3_nt: TGTGCCAGCAGCAACGCAGGGGTCTACGAGCAGTACTTC; cdr3_aa: CASSNAGVYEQYF
d_call: TRBD2; cdr3_length: 22; v_call: TRBV5-1; j_call: TRBJ2-3; clone_size: many; cdr3_nt: TGCGCCAGCAGCGCAGCCGGGACTAGCGGGGCCCCCCTTAGGACTAGCACAGATACGCAGTATTTT; cdr3_aa: CASSAAGTSGAPLRTSTDTQYF
d_call: -; cdr3_length: 13; v_call: TRBV29-1; j_call: TRBJ1-1; clone_size: -; cdr3_nt: TGCAGCGCCAAACCCATGACGTACACTGAAGCTTTCTTT; cdr3_aa: CSAKPMTYTEAFF
d_call: TRBD2; cdr3_length: 16; v_call: TRBV4-2; j_call: TRBJ2-5; clone_size: -; cdr3_nt: TGTGCCAGCAGCCAAGACCGACTAGCGGGAGAAGAGACCCAGTACTTC; cdr3_aa: CASSQDRLAGEETQYF
d_call: TRBD1; cdr3_length: 14; v_call: TRBV20-1; j_call: TRBJ1-1; clone_size: few; cdr3_nt: TGCAGTGAGGTTAAAAGGGGGCGGGGAACTGAAGCTTTCTTT; cdr3_aa: CSEVKRGRGTEAFF
d_call: -; cdr3_length: 15; v_call: TRBV12-3/TRBV12-4; j_call: TRBJ2-7; clone_size: -; cdr3_nt: TGTGCCAGCAGTTTCGGTGGGGGCGATTCCTACGAGCAGTACTTC; cdr3_aa: CASSFGGGDSYEQYF
d_call: -; cdr3_length: 14; v_call: TRBV2; j_call: TRBJ2-7; clone_size: few; cdr3_nt: TGTGCCAGCAGTTGGGGCAGAGAGGCCTACGAGCAGTACTTC; cdr3_aa: CASSWGREAYEQYF
d_call: TRBD2; cdr3_length: 17; v_call: TRBV7-6; j_call: TRBJ2-4; clone_size: many; cdr3_nt: TGTGCCAGCAGCACCCACGCGGGGGGGGCGCCGGAAAACATTCAGTACTTC; cdr3_aa: CASSTHAGGAPENIQYF